The 5 T cell receptor beta chains in this list originate from one sample, sequenced in a study of CD8+CD57+ T cells in acquired aplastic anemia. The use of genomic DNA as template underpinned the TCR beta VDJ and CDR3 profiling. TCRdb redid the calling of the reads with MiXCR, one entry per CDR3 protein. The sample yields approximately 170,000 distinct CDR3 sequences, over 40% seen once. Previously, flow cytometry had revealed CD8+CD57+ cell expansion in the patients chosen for sequencing. The sequenced sample was sorted CD4+, CD8+, or CD8+CD57+ T cells (not recorded which) from PBMCs. Receptor source: a human donor with aplastic anemia.

The J gene is TRBJ1-5, the V gene TRBV2, with 9 bases matching TRBD1. V lost 6 bases, J lost 15 bases, and 15 bases stayed unmatched. The CDR3 runs to 14 residues. Germline values: CDR1 SNHLY, CDR2 FYNNEI. DNA of the CDR3: TGTGCCAGCAGGGGGACAGGGTTTCATCAGCTCCGGCATTTT. Translated, it gives CASRGTGFHQLRHF.

The rearrangement joins TRBV19 to TRBJ1-5, with D perhaps TRBD1 (6 bases). The germline V gene encodes CDR1 LNHDA and CDR2 SQIVND (reference sequence). The CDR3 runs 15 residues. Trimming shortened V by 3 bases and J by 3 bases, and 12 bases separated the two germline ends. The CDR3 region has the DNA TGTGCCAGTAGTATCGGGCAGGGGTTCAATCAGCCCCAGCATTTT. It translates to CASSIGQGFNQPQHF.

This clonotype was seen repeatedly, ten times or more. This chain connects TRBV20-1 to TRBJ1-1, with TRBD1 matching over 8 bases. J was trimmed by 2 bases and V by 6 bases; bases with no gene match: 5. The CDR3 has 13 residues. CDR1 DFQATT and CDR2 SNEGSKA come from the germline V gene (reference sequence). CDR3 in amino acids: CSALGQGNTEAFF. DNA for the CDR3: TGCAGTGCCCTCGGACAGGGAAACACTGAAGCTTTCTTT.

This clonotype appeared once. V and J are TRBV15 and TRBJ2-5; TRBD1 matches 9 bases. V dropped 3 bases and J dropped 5; count of bases not matched to a gene: 7. This CDR3 has 15 residues. CDR1 is LNHNV, CDR2 YYDKDF, per germline (reference sequence). CDR3 in DNA: TGTGCCACCAGCAGGGACAGGGGAAGCAGGGAGACCCAGTACTTC. This gives the protein CATSRDRGSRETQYF.

This clonotype was observed at least ten times. The chain is built from TRBV19 and TRBJ1-6, with D uncertain. The CDR3 extends over 14 amino acids. Trimming removed 6 bases from V and 9 bases from J, with 15 bases in between. Germline CDR1 is LNHDA and CDR2 is SQIVND (reference sequence). The DNA of the CDR3 is TGTGCCAGTAGACTAGACGTAGGGTCTTCACCCCTCCACTTT. Amino acid sequence: CASRLDVGSSPLHF.